These 16 T cell receptor beta chains were sequenced from one sample in a study of glioma-infiltrating T cells after dendritic cell vaccination. The method was immunoSEQ multiplex PCR; TCRdb's version includes in-frame clones alone and lacks a portion of them. Of 20,000 to 25,000 clones in the sample, 79% were seen once. Sequenced material: blood, taken before dendritic cell vaccination. The origin of the receptors is a human donor with glioblastoma.

This clone was detected once. The V call is TRBV2, the J call TRBJ2-3; 11 positions agree with TRBD2. Germline lookup yields CDR1 SNHLY and CDR2 FYNNEI. V gave up 7 bases and J gave up 4 bases; unmatched junction bases: 7. The CDR3 contains 15 residues. This CDR3 is CASKETSGNPDTQYF. Here the CDR3 DNA reads TGTGCCAGCAAGGAGACTAGCGGGAACCCAGATACGCAGTATTTT.

The chain uses TRBV6-1 and TRBJ2-2; 8 positions agree with TRBD2. The CDR3 spans 15 residues. V gave up 8 bases and J gave up 5 bases; unmatched junction bases: 10. Germline V gives CDR1 MNHNS, CDR2 SASEGT. The CDR3 is CASGFSTSATGELFF. Here the CDR3 DNA reads TGTGCCAGCGGGTTTTCGACTAGCGCAACCGGGGAGCTGTTTTTT.

The gene calls are TRBV6-5 and TRBJ2-7; D is perhaps TRBD2 (5 bases). Germline V gives CDR1 MNHEY, CDR2 SVGAGI. This CDR3 is 15 amino acids long. Trimming cost V 6 bases and J 0 bases, with 15 bases left between them. DNA of the CDR3: TGTGCCAGCAGCCCGAGGACTTATCTCTCCTACGAGCAGTACTTC. It specifies CASSPRTYLSYEQYF.

CDR3 DNA sequence: TGTGCCAGCAGGAAATCAATTTGGGCCTTTGGAAAACCGAGCAATCAGCCCCAGCATTTT. It specifies CASRKSIWAFGKPSNQPQHF. This rearrangement joins TRBV27 to TRBJ1-5; D is undetermined. Trimming cost V 6 bases and J 1 base, with 28 bases left between them. CDR1 and CDR2 from the germline V gene are MNHEY and SMNVEV (reference sequence). CDR3 size: 20 residues.

In this sample, this clone turned up a few times. The V and J genes are TRBV19 and TRBJ2-7, with TRBD1 as a possible D gene (5 bases). The germline CDR1 and CDR2 sequences are LNHDA and SQIVND (reference sequence). The length of the CDR3 is 15 residues. V lost 6 bases and J lost 5, with 20 bases in between. CDR3 sequence (DNA): TGTGCCAGTAGAGACCTAAGGGGCGGCTTAGACGAGCAGTACTTC. Amino acids: CASRDLRGGLDEQYF. Drawing the rest from reference TRBV19 and TRBJ2-7, the complete variable domain is DGGITQSPKYLFRKEGQNVTLSCEQNLNHDAMYWYRQDPGQGLRLIYYSQIVNDFQKGDIAEGYSVSREKKESFPLTVTSAQKNPTAFYLCASRDLRGGLDEQYFGPGTRLTVT.

The chain joins TRBV15 to TRBJ2-3; D might be TRBD2 (5 bases). Germline CDR1 reads LNHNV; CDR2 reads YYDKDF (reference sequence). The CDR3 is 16 amino acids. Between the trimmed V and J ends, which lost 0 bases and 4 bases, there was a span of 14 bases. CDR3 residues: CATSRDLDRRSDTQYF. The CDR3 DNA is TGTGCCACCAGCAGAGATCTCGACCGGAGGTCAGATACGCAGTATTTT.

J is TRBJ2-5 and V is TRBV5-4, with D possibly matching TRBD1 (6 bases). V was clipped by 0 bases and J by 4 bases, with 10 bases between them. The CDR3 sequence is 14 residues long. The germline V gene has CDR1 SGHNT and CDR2 YYREEE (reference sequence). The CDR3 loop reads CASSLAGTTETQYF. Written as DNA, the CDR3 is TGTGCCAGCAGCTTGGCCGGGACAACAGAGACCCAGTACTTC.

This sequence joins TRBV21-1 and TRBJ2-2; the table's D call, TRBD1, was not checked against the DNA. TRBV21-1 is deemed a pseudogene. The CDR3 is 18 residues long. The CDR3 protein is CASRCRLATQGLTGELFF. The CDR3 DNA reads as TGTGCCAGCAGGTGTCGGTTAGCTACACAGGGCTTGACCGGGGAGCTGTTTTTT.

V usage is TRBV7-8 and J usage is TRBJ2-2; 12 bases agree with TRBD2. The CDR3 consists of 16 residues. Germline V gives CDR1 SGHVS, CDR2 FQNEAQ. Trimming at V came to 5 bases and at J to 6 bases, leaving 7 bases not matched to a gene. For the CDR3, the DNA is TGTGCCAGCAGCGCCCCTAGCGGGAGGGCGGCCGGGGAGCTGTTTTTT. This translates into CASSAPSGRAAGELFF.

The chain recombines TRBV6-5 with TRBJ2-7, with 12 nucleotides matching TRBD2. Germline-derived CDR1 and CDR2 are MNHEY and SVGAGI. This CDR3 spans 15 amino acids. The V and J ends lost 0 bases and 6 bases, in that order; junction bases with no gene match: 3. For the CDR3, the DNA is TGTGCCAGCAGTTACTCGACTAGCGGGAGCTCCGAGCAGTACTTC. This encodes CASSYSTSGSSEQYF.

The chain joins TRBV7-2 to TRBJ1-4; 11 bases line up with TRBD1. Germline V gene data show CDR1 as SGHTA and CDR2 as FQGNSA. This CDR3 region has 15 residues. V dropped 1 base and J dropped 8; count of bases not matched to a gene: 3. The CDR3 loop reads CASSLVRDRGEKLFF. The DNA of the CDR3 is TGTGCCAGCAGCTTAGTGCGGGACAGGGGGGAAAAACTGTTTTTT. Supplemented by reference TRBV7-2 and TRBJ1-4, the full variable domain reads GAGVSQSPSNKVTEKGKDVELRCDPISGHTALYWYRQSLGQGLEFLIYFQGNSAPDKSGLPSDRFSAERTGGSVSTLTIQRTQQEDSAVYLCASSLVRDRGEKLFFGSGTQLSVL.

Here the CDR3 DNA reads TGTGCCAGCAGTGAGGGGACAGGGGGAGGCTACACCTTC. This codes for CASSEGTGGGYTF. The gene calls are TRBV6-4 and TRBJ1-2; 11 nucleotides line up with TRBD1. V lost 3 bases and J lost 8; bases outside the gene matches: 2. The CDR3 runs 13 residues. Germline loops: CDR1 MRHNA, CDR2 SNTAGT.

The rearrangement links TRBV7-2 to TRBJ2-3; 8 nucleotides match TRBD2. Per germline, CDR1 SGHTA and CDR2 FQGNSA. With 6 bases clipped from V and 2 bases from J, the junction kept 4 bases outside the gene matches. The CDR3 has 14 amino acids. The CDR3 spells CASRRLAHTDTQYF. The CDR3 nucleotides are TGTGCCAGCAGGCGACTAGCGCACACAGATACGCAGTATTTT.

The chain has TRBV7-2 and TRBJ2-2, with 11 bases identical to TRBD1. V lost 9 bases and J lost 10; bases outside the gene matches: 7. Germline V gives CDR1 SGHTA, CDR2 FQGNSA. The CDR3 length is 13 residues. The chain's CDR3 is CASHRDRGEELFF. CDR3 sequence (DNA): TGTGCCAGTCATAGGGACAGGGGGGAGGAGCTGTTTTTT.

The chain couples TRBV27 to TRBJ2-7, with 10 nucleotides matching TRBD2. V lost 2 bases, J lost 7 bases, and 11 bases stayed unmatched. Per germline, CDR1 MNHEY and CDR2 SMNVEV (reference sequence). The CDR3 extends over 16 amino acids. The CDR3 sequence is CASSLLAGAVYREQYF. The DNA of the CDR3 is TGTGCCAGCAGTTTACTAGCGGGAGCGGTATATAGAGAGCAGTACTTC.

This clone has a handful of counts. The V gene is TRBV5-4, the J gene TRBJ1-2, with 8 bases aligning to TRBD1. The germline V gene encodes CDR1 SGHNT and CDR2 YYREEE (reference sequence). V lost 3 bases and J lost 3; bases outside the gene matches: 4. The CDR3 spans 14 residues. The CDR3 region is CASSWGQEHYGYTF. The CDR3 DNA reads as TGTGCCAGCAGCTGGGGACAGGAGCACTATGGCTACACCTTC.